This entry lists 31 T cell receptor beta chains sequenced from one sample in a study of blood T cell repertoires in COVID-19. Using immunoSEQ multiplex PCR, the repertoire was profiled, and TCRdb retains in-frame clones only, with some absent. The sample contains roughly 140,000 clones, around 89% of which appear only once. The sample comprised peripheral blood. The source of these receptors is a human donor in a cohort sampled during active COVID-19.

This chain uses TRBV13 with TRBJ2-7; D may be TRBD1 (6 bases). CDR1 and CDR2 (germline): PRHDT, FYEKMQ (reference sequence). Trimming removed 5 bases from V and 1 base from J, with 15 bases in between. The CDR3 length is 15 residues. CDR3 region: CASSRNRVASYEQYF. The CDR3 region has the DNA TGTGCCAGCAGCCGAAACAGGGTAGCATCCTACGAGCAGTACTTC.

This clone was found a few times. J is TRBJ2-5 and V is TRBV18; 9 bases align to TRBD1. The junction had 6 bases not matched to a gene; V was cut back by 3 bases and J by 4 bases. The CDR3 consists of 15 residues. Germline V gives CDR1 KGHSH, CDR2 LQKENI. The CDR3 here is CASSPPQGARETQYF. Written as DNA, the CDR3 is TGTGCCAGCTCACCCCCACAGGGGGCAAGAGAGACCCAGTACTTC.

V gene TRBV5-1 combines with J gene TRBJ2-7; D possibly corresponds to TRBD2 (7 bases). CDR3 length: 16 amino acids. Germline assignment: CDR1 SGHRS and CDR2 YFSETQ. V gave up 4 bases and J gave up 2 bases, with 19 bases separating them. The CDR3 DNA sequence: TGCGCCAGCAGCCCTATAGGGGGGGGCGATCCCTACGAGCAGTACTTC. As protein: CASSPIGGGDPYEQYF.

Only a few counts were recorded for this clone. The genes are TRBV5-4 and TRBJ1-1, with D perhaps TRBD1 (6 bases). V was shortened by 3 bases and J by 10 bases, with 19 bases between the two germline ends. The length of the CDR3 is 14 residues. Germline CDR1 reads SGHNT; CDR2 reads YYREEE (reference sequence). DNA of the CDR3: TGTGCCAGCAGCTGGACCGGGACAAACGGCGGAGCTTTCTTT. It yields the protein CASSWTGTNGGAFF.

CDR3 DNA sequence: TGCGCCAGCAGCCATATCGGCGGGGGGGTCTACAATGAGCAGTTCTTC. Translated: CASSHIGGGVYNEQFF. This chain links TRBV4-1 with TRBJ2-1; TRBD2 aligns across 9 bases. CDR1 and CDR2 (germline): MGHRA, YSYEKL. Losses at the gene ends were 3 bases for V and 3 bases for J; bases not matched to a gene: 6. The CDR3 covers 16 residues.

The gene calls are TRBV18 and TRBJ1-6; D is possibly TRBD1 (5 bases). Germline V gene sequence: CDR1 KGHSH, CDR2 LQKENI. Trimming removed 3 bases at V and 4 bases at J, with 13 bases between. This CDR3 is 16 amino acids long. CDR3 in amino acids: CASSPQGQTYNSPLHF. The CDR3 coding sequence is TGTGCCAGCTCACCCCAGGGCCAGACTTATAATTCACCCCTCCACTTT.

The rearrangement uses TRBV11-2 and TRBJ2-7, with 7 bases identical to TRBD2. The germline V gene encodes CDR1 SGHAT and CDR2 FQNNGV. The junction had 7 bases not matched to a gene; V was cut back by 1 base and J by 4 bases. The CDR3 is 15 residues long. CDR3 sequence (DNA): TGTGCCAGCAGCTTAGCGGCAGGGAGGGCGTACGAGCAGTACTTC. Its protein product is CASSLAAGRAYEQYF.

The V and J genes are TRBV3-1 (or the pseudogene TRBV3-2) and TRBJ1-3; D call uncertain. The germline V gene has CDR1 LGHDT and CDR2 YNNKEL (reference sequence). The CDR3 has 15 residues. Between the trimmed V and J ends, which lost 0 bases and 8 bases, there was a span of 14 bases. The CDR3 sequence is CASSQDQRRMDTIYF. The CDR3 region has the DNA TGTGCCAGCAGCCAAGATCAAAGGAGGATGGACACCATATATTTT.

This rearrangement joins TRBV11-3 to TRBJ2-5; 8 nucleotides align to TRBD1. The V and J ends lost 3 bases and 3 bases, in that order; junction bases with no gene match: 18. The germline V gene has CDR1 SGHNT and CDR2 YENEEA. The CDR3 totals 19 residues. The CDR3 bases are TGTGCCAGCAGCTTGGAACTCAGGGGGCCGCCAGGGGCCAAAGAGACCCAGTACTTC. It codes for CASSLELRGPPGAKETQYF.

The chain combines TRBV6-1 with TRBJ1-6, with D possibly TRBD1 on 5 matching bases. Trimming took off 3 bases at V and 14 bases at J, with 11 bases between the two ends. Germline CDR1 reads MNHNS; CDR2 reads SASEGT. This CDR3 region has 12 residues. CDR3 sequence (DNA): TGTGCCAGCAGTGATATCGCGGGGGCCCTCCACTTT. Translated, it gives CASSDIAGALHF.

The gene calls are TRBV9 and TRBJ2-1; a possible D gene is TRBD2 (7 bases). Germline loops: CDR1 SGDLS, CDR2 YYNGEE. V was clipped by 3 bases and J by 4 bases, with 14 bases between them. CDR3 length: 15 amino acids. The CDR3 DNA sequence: TGTGCCAGCAGCGCCGCGGGGGCCACTTACAATGAGCAGTTCTTC. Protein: CASSAAGATYNEQFF.

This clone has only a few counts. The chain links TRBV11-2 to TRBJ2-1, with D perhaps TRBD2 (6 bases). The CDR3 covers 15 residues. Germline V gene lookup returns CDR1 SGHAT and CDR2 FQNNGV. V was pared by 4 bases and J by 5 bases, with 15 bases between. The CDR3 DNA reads TGTGCCAGCAGCTCACCGGGACTTCCCCACAATGAGCAGTTCTTC. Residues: CASSSPGLPHNEQFF.

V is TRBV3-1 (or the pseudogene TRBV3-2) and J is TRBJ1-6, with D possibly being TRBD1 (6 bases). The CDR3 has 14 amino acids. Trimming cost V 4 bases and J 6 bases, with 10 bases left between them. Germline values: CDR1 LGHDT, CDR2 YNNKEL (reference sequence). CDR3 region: CASSPQGLNSPLHF. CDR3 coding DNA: TGTGCCAGCAGCCCACAGGGTCTTAATTCACCCCTCCACTTT.

CDR3 sequence reads: CATSDLWGQQYF. DNA for the CDR3: TGTGCCACCAGTGATTTGTGGGGGCAGCAGTACTTC. V gene TRBV24-1 combines with J gene TRBJ2-7; maybe TRBD1 (6 bases). The CDR3 contains 12 residues. V gave up 0 bases and J gave up 8 bases, with 7 bases separating them. Germline CDR1 is KGHDR and CDR2 is SFDVKD.

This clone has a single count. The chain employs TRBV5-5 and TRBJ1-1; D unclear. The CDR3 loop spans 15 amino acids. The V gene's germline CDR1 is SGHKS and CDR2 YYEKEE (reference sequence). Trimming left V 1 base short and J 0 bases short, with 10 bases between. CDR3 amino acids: CASSLTHNLNTEAFF. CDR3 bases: TGTGCCAGCAGCTTGACCCATAACTTGAACACTGAAGCTTTCTTT.

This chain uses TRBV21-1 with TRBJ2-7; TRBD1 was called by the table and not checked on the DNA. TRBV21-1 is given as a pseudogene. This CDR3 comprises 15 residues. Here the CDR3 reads CASSVHRGKTYEQYF. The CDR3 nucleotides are TGTGCCAGCAGCGTTCACAGGGGAAAGACCTACGAGCAGTACTTC.

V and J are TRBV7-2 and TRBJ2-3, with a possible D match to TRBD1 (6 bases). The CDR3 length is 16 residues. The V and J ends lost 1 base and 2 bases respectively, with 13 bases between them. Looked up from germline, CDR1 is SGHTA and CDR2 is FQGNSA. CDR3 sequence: CASSLEPGHPTDTQYF. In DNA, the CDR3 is TGTGCCAGCAGCTTAGAGCCGGGACACCCCACAGATACGCAGTATTTT.

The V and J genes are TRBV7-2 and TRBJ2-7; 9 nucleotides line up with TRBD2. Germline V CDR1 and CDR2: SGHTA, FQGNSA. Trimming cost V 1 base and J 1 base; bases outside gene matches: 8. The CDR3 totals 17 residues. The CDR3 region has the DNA TGTGCCAGCAGCTTAGTGGGAGCGGGGGGCCCATCCTACGAGCAGTACTTC. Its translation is CASSLVGAGGPSYEQYF.

CDR3 region: CASSGSGTGLNSPLHF. In nucleotides, the CDR3 is TGCGCCAGCAGCGGATCCGGGACAGGGCTGAATTCACCCCTCCACTTT. The chain carries TRBV5-1 and TRBJ1-6, with 9 bases that match TRBD1. Germline V gene sequence: CDR1 SGHRS, CDR2 YFSETQ. CDR3 size: 16 residues. The ends lost 4 bases at V and 7 bases at J; junction bases unmatched: 9.

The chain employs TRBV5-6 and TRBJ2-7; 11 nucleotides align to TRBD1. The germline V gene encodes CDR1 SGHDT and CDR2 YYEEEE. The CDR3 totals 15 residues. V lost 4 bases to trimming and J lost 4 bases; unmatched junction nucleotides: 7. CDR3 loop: CASSHRTGGAYEQYF. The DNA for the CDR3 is TGTGCCAGCAGCCACAGGACAGGGGGCGCGTACGAGCAGTACTTC.

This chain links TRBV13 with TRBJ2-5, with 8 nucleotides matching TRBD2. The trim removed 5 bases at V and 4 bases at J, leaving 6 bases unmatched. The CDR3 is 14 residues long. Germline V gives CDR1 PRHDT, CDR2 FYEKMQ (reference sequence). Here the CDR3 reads CASSLGTRGETQYF. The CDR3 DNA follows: TGTGCCAGCAGCCTCGGGACTAGGGGAGAGACCCAGTACTTC.

Here the CDR3 DNA reads TGCAGCGTTAGTCCAGCGTACCAAGAGACCCAGTACTTC. Translation gives CSVSPAYQETQYF. The chain combines TRBV29-1 with TRBJ2-5; D gene ambiguous. The CDR3 is 13 residues long. Germline-derived CDR1 and CDR2 are SQVTM and ANQGSEA. Deletions cut 5 bases from V and 0 bases from J, with 10 bases between. The full variable domain, its missing parts supplied by reference TRBV29-1 and TRBJ2-5, is SAVISQKPSRDICQRGTSLTIQCQVDSQVTMMFWYRQQPGQSLTLIATANQGSEATYESGFVIDKFPISRPNLTFSTLTVSNMSPEDSSIYLCSVSPAYQETQYFGPGTRLLVL.

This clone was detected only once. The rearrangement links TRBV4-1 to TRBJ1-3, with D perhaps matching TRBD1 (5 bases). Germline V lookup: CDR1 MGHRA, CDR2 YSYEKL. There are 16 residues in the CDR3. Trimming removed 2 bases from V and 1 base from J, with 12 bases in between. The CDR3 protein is CASSQKNGGSGNTIYF. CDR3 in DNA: TGCGCCAGCAGCCAAAAAAACGGGGGATCTGGAAACACCATATATTTT.

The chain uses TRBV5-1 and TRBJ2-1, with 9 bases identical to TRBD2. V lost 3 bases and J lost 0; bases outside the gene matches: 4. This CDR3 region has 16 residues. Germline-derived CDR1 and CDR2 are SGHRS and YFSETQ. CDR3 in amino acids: CASSSSGGSSYNEQFF. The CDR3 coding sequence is TGCGCCAGCAGCTCAAGCGGGGGGAGCTCCTACAATGAGCAGTTCTTC.

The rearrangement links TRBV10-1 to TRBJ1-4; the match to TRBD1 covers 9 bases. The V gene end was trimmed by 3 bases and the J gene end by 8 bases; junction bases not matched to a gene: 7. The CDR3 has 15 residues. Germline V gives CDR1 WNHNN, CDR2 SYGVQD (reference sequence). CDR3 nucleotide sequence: TGCGCCAGCAGTGAACCGGGACAGGGTCACGAAAAACTGTTTTTT. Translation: CASSEPGQGHEKLFF.

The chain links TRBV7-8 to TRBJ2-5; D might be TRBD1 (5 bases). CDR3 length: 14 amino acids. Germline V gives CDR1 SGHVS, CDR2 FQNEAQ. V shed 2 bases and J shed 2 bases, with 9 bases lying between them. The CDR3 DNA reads TGTGCCAGCAGCTTACCAGGGCCACAAGAGACCCAGTACTTC. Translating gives CASSLPGPQETQYF.

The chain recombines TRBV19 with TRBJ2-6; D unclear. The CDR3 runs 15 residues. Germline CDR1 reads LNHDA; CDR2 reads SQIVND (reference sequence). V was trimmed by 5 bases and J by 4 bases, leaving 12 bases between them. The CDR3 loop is CASSGRKWGANVLTF. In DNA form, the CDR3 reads TGTGCCAGTAGTGGCAGGAAGTGGGGGGCCAACGTCCTGACTTTC.

The CDR3 DNA sequence: TGTGCCAGCAGCGCCCGACAGGGGGATCGGACAGATACGCAGTATTTT. It translates to CASSARQGDRTDTQYF. The chain couples TRBV9 to TRBJ2-3; 9 bases fit TRBD1. CDR1 SGDLS and CDR2 YYNGEE come from the germline V gene. Trimming removed 3 bases from V and 3 bases from J; junction bases left unmatched: 8. The CDR3 extends over 16 amino acids. The variable domain in full, with the rest retrieved from reference TRBV9 and TRBJ2-3, is DSGVTQTPKHLITATGQRVTLRCSPRSGDLSVYWYQQSLDQGLQFLIQYYNGEERAKGNILERFSAQQFPDLHSELNLSSLELGDSALYFCASSARQGDRTDTQYFGPGTRLTVL.

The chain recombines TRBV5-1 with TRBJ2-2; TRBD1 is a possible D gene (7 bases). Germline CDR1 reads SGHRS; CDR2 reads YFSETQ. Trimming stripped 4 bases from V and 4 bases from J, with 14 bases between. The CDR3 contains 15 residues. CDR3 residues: CASSPGQGGTGELFF. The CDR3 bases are TGCGCCAGCAGCCCTGGGCAGGGGGGCACCGGGGAGCTGTTTTTT.

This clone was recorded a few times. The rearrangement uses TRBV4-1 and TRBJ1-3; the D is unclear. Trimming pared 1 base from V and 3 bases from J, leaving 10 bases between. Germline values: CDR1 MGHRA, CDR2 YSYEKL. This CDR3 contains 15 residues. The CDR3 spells CASSQGAGSGNTIYF. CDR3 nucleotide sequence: TGCGCCAGCAGCCAAGGGGCCGGGAGTGGAAACACCATATATTTT.

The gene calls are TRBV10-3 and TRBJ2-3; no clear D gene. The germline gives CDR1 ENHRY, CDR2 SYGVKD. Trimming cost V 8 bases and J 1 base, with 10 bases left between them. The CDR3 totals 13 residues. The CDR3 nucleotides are TGTGCCATCCGCACGGGTCGCACAGATACGCAGTATTTT. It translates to CAIRTGRTDTQYF.